This record concerns one T cell receptor beta chain sequence. Its cognate antigen has yet to be identified. Base quality data are lacking; no much larger clone is found one base away. Enrolling through a virtual design, the prospective study's participants ranged in age from roughly 18 to 89 years and lived across more than 20 United States geographic areas. In the prospective study, participants were assigned to cohorts based on the clinical history participants reported in a screening survey and a study questionnaire. Recovered participants in ImmuneRACE Cohort 3 were defined as having two consecutive negative NP/OP PCR tests, clearance from a healthcare professional, or resolution of symptoms. Each participant in the prospective study had whole blood, serum and a nasopharyngeal or oropharyngeal swab collected by mobile phlebotomists. Additional blood draws and questionnaires over an approximately 2-month period could optionally be provided by prospective study participants. Before DNA extraction, prospective study blood samples were shipped either frozen or at room temperature.

These data belong to a study of blood T cell repertoires in COVID-19 (TCRdb year 2020). The study in broad terms: Samples from collaborators originated in the United States, Italy and Spain and spanned both the acute and convalescent phases of COVID-19. Samples came from the ongoing ImmuneRACE study (first 160 participants) plus 1,254 subjects from 6 global collaborators. Subjects who had been exposed to COVID-19, were actively infected with it, or had recovered from it provided the deeply sampled blood TCRbeta repertoires that made up the dataset. A freely available public database, intended as a resource for researchers studying the immune response to SARS-CoV-2, is where the repertoires were released. Where available, HLA class I and class II types were obtained from metadata supplied by the sample provider rather than from assay-based typing. The material from the prospective study consisted of cDNA or gDNA derived from T cells, B-cell-depleted T cells, or PBMCs. The sample metadata nearly always contained a de-identified subject ID, COVID-19 status, age in years and sex. Results and caveats for the whole study, not just this receptor: Clinical and demographic metadata were provided uncurated, with the amount varying by source and participant.

The immunoSEQ Assay, a bias-controlled multiplex PCR, was used to amplify TCRbeta CDR3 regions from genomic DNA. The study's own analysis went as follows. The number of nucleated cells in each sample was estimated from the amplification of reference gene primers within the assay. To quantify the absolute abundance of each unique TCRbeta CDR3 rearrangement, sequence reads were collapsed and filtered. For each sample, productive Simpson clonality was calculated by taking the square root of Simpson's diversity index across productive rearrangements. This is the immuneACCESS table as TCRdb keeps it, with only in-frame sequences that have V and J called. A part of the clones is gone; compared with another copy, unresolved V genes explain less than half, and the rest is unexplained. The V and J calls and the clone size are those of that table, but D and trimming were determined from the DNA. Within this sample are fewer than 350,000 clones, with around 90% of them counted one time only. The ten biggest clones cover less than 2% of the sample.

Sequencing used PBMCs or T cells enriched from blood (not recorded which). The sequence was collected from a woman between 40 and 50 years old who had recovered from COVID-19.

At the DNA level, the sequence is TGTGCCAGCAGTGAAACGGGGACAGGGCTCCGCGAGCAGTACTTC. Its coded protein is CASSETGTGLREQYF. The rearranged chain carries TRBV6-1 and TRBJ2-7, and 9 junctional nucleotides match TRBD1. As encoded in the germline V gene, CDR1 is MNHNS while CDR2 is SASEGT. The germline V and J ends show losses of 2 bases and 6 bases respectively, and no gene match explains 8 bases of the junction. Including the terminal cysteine and phenylalanine, the CDR3 comprises 15 residues. The sequence is cut down to CDR3 DNA, 45 bases in frame from base 1.